The rows below give T cell receptor beta chains drawn from one sample of a study of TIL therapy for anti-PD-1-resistant metastatic lung cancer. The data were produced by immunoSEQ multiplex PCR, yet TCRdb's version contains in-frame clones alone and is incomplete. The sample has 20,000 to 25,000 clones, 60% to 80% seen once; the top ten hold about 2%. The sequencing here drew on blood, taken at baseline. The receptors shown here come from a person aged 25-85 years with non-small cell lung cancer. Each CDR3 is given without its conserved first and last residue.

TRBV6-5	TRBJ2-7	ASRSGTGLRGQY
TRBV20-1	TRBJ2-3	SARRPATQY
TRBV5-1	TRBJ2-2	ASSLSTQSTGELF
TRBV10-3	TRBJ1-1	AISARTTSIEAF
TRBV25-1	TRBJ2-6	ASSRGSGANVLT
TRBV19	TRBJ1-5	ASTDRGLTQPQH
TRBV19	TRBJ2-4	ASSGGQPQY
TRBV7-2	TRBJ2-5	ASSLASRGGETQY
TRBV5-1	TRBJ2-7	ASSWGGFSYEQY
TRBV29-1	TRBJ2-7	SVGWDYEQY
TRBV6-5	TRBJ1-6	ASSRDFAAPLH
TRBV9	TRBJ1-1	ASSVRENTEAF
TRBV25-1	TRBJ1-4	ASSGSGLPNEKLF
TRBV5-1	TRBJ2-1	ASSLDPGTEQF
TRBV2	TRBJ1-2	AGGDLRDGYT
TRBV30	TRBJ1-1	AWSAETVNTEAF
TRBV12-3/TRBV12-4	TRBJ1-4	ASSFVREKLF